The rows below give T cell receptor beta chains drawn from one sample of a study of shared clonotypes between healthy human individuals. TCRdb keeps only in-frame clones here, not all; method: immunoSEQ multiplex PCR. The sample has around 1.6 million clones; approximately 98% are singletons. The source material was naive CD4+ T cells sorted from blood. Receptors originate from a young man in good health. Each CDR3 is given with its conserved first and last residue. Clone size is given for some rows only: seen once, a few or many times, or a class if the clone is expanded.

v_call	clone_size	j_call	cdr3_aa
TRBV5-1	NA	TRBJ2-5	CASSLTPGGETQYF
TRBV29-1	once	TRBJ2-1	CSGQRDTTTNEQFF
TRBV6-5	NA	TRBJ2-5	CASTPSGQETQYF
TRBV28	NA	TRBJ1-2	CASSGTGTWLFSTF
TRBV28	NA	TRBJ2-2	CASSLPGAQTGTGELFF
TRBV7-9	NA	TRBJ2-5	CASSLAIGQANQETQYF
TRBV9	NA	TRBJ2-3	CASSVTGVADTQYF
TRBV4-1	NA	TRBJ1-3	CASSQEEAAGGPGNTIYF
TRBV14	NA	TRBJ2-5	CASSPLEAHGETQYF
TRBV7-9	NA	TRBJ2-3	CASSYRDSSTDTQYF
TRBV15	NA	TRBJ2-7	CATSTISSYEQYF
TRBV29-1	NA	TRBJ1-2	CSATRDREGYGYTF
TRBV11-2	NA	TRBJ2-7	CASSSLPDNPYEQYF
TRBV7-2	NA	TRBJ2-3	CASSLAVLGSTDTQYF
TRBV18	NA	TRBJ2-1	CASSRLPSGLSSYNEQFF
TRBV6-5	NA	TRBJ2-5	CASSSSRALQETQYF
TRBV5-4	NA	TRBJ2-7	CASSLEGASGLREQYF
TRBV6-1	NA	TRBJ2-3	CASRRTSGRDTQYF
TRBV5-4	NA	TRBJ1-2	CASSFRGAHGYTF
TRBV7-2	NA	TRBJ2-1	CASSPTGNSYNEQFF
TRBV5-4	NA	TRBJ1-2	CASREGRTGRYGYTF
TRBV4-1	NA	TRBJ2-7	CASSQDRASYEQYF
TRBV28	NA	TRBJ2-3	CASSSPRTPKTDTQYF
TRBV5-1	NA	TRBJ2-2	CASSERESVTGELFF
TRBV25-1	NA	TRBJ2-3	CASSFDGGPVGTDTQYF
TRBV6-6	NA	TRBJ1-1	CASSWSTGMTEAFF
TRBV7-6	NA	TRBJ1-3	CASSSGHRGPSGNTIYF
TRBV6-1	NA	TRBJ1-1	CASSARVGNTEAFF
TRBV2	once	TRBJ2-5	CASRPDRDTQETQYF
TRBV7-3	NA	TRBJ2-1	CASSLTPSTYNEQFF
TRBV10-2	NA	TRBJ2-5	CASRRERETQYF
TRBV6-5	once	TRBJ1-1	CASSYQLQVGTEAFF
TRBV9	NA	TRBJ2-1	CASSPLAGGANEQFF
TRBV2	NA	TRBJ1-5	CASSEDPRSNQPQHF
TRBV2	NA	TRBJ2-6	CASIRTMRVGGGSGANVLTF
TRBV27	NA	TRBJ2-7	CASSFRGTSEYEQYF
TRBV11-3	NA	TRBJ2-7	CASSGEGSYEQYF
TRBV14	NA	TRBJ1-1	CASSPIAGAFF
TRBV2	NA	TRBJ2-1	CASSPGTSSLYNEQFF
TRBV6-5	NA	TRBJ2-3	CASSYSRSTQYF